Shown below are 31 T cell receptor beta chains from a single sample sequenced in a study of cytomegalovirus exposure and HLA in healthy donors. Primers: 60 Vbeta forward and 13 Jbeta reverse. Profiled with immunoSEQ multiplex PCR; TCRdb holds only in-frame clones, not every one. Of more than 95,000 clones detected, 55% to 75% appear once; the ten largest clones hold about 3.5%. Sequenced: PBMCs. These receptor sequences come from a man aged 55 to 70 in good health and CMV-seronegative.

The chain joins TRBV4-2 to TRBJ1-3; a possible D gene is TRBD1 (5 bases). This CDR3 comprises 15 residues. Trimming removed 0 bases from V and 4 bases from J, with 10 bases in between. Germline values: CDR1 LGHNA, CDR2 YNFKEQ. CDR3 in DNA: TGTGCCAGCAGCCAAGATGCAGGGAGGGGAAACACCATATATTTT. Encoded protein: CASSQDAGRGNTIYF.

A word on this clone: At one boundary the junction diverges from the germline segment, which might be a read error. The V and J genes are TRBV19 and TRBJ2-3; 12 nucleotides line up with TRBD2. This CDR3 region has 16 residues. Germline values: CDR1 LNHDA, CDR2 SQIVND (reference sequence). This chain's CDR3 is CASSPRTSGNTGTQYF. The CDR3 DNA reads TGTGCCAGTAGTCCCCGGACTAGCGGGAACACAGGTACGCAGTATTTT.

The CDR3 nucleotides are TGTGCCACCAGCAGAGATTTGAGTTCCATCGGGGAGCTGTTTTTT. It is translated as CATSRDLSSIGELFF. The V and J genes are TRBV15 and TRBJ2-2; D uncertain. With 0 bases removed from V and 7 bases from J, the gap between germline ends came to 12 bases. CDR1 and CDR2 from the germline V gene are LNHNV and YYDKDF (reference sequence). The CDR3 is made up of 15 amino acids.

CDR3 sequence (DNA): TGTGCCACCAGCAGAGATGGAGCGGGGGTGGCAGATACGCAGTATTTT. Protein sequence: CATSRDGAGVADTQYF. The V call is TRBV15, the J call TRBJ2-3, with 8 bases that match TRBD2. Germline CDR1 LNHNV, CDR2 YYDKDF (reference sequence). The length of the CDR3 is 16 residues. V trimming: 0 bases; J trimming: 4 bases; junction bases outside the gene matches: 6.

The chain links TRBV2 to TRBJ2-1; 11 bases align to TRBD2. After removal of 8 bases from V and 5 bases from J, the junction contained 14 bases not matched to a gene. Germline values: CDR1 SNHLY, CDR2 FYNNEI. This CDR3 has 17 residues. The chain's CDR3 is CASGGLAGSYGDNEQFF. CDR3 bases: TGTGCCAGCGGAGGACTAGCGGGCAGCTATGGGGACAATGAGCAGTTCTTC.

CDR3 residues: CASSLTSGRGYNEQFF. CDR3 bases: TGTGCCAGCAGCCTGACTAGCGGGAGGGGGTACAATGAGCAGTTCTTC. The chain is built from TRBV13 and TRBJ2-1; 14 positions agree with TRBD2. In germline, CDR1 is PRHDT, CDR2 FYEKMQ (reference sequence). This CDR3 region has 16 residues. V lost 5 bases to trimming and J lost 4 bases; unmatched junction nucleotides: 4.

The V call is TRBV10-3, the J call TRBJ1-2, with 10 bases matching TRBD1. Looked up from germline, CDR1 is ENHRY and CDR2 is SYGVKD. V was pared by 7 bases and J by 0 bases, with 5 bases of the junction left unmatched. This CDR3 is 15 amino acids long. CDR3 region: CAIKGQGSTNYGYTF. In DNA form, the CDR3 reads TGTGCCATCAAGGGACAGGGGTCAACTAACTATGGCTACACCTTC.

This rearrangement joins TRBV11-2 to TRBJ1-1; D is possibly TRBD1 (5 bases). Deletions cut 1 base from V and 8 bases from J, with 29 bases between. Per the germline V gene, CDR1 is SGHAT and CDR2 is FQNNGV. The CDR3 is 19 residues long. This CDR3 reads CASSLVGALGASKLREAFF. The CDR3 DNA sequence: TGTGCCAGCAGCTTAGTAGGGGCCCTTGGAGCGTCAAAATTGCGAGAAGCTTTCTTT. The whole variable domain, filled in from reference TRBV11-2 and TRBJ1-1, reads EAGVAQSPRYKIIEKRQSVAFWCNPISGHATLYWYQQILGQGPKLLIQFQNNGVVDDSQLPKDRFSAERLKGVDSTLKIQPAKLEDSAVYLCASSLVGALGASKLREAFFGQGTRLTVV.

This clone turned up a few times. The chain links TRBV19 to TRBJ2-7; a possible D gene is TRBD1 (6 bases). CDR3 size: 14 residues. CDR1 LNHDA and CDR2 SQIVND come from the germline V gene (reference sequence). V was shortened by 6 bases and J by 2 bases, with 14 bases between the two germline ends. CDR3 DNA: TGTGCCAGTAGCCAAGGGACATTAGCCTACGAGCAGTACTTC. This translates into CASSQGTLAYEQYF.

The chain recombines TRBV6-6 with TRBJ2-1, with D possibly TRBD2 on 5 matching bases. The CDR3 runs 16 residues. V was pared by 1 base and J by 1 base, with 11 bases between. Per germline, CDR1 MNHNY and CDR2 SVGAGI (reference sequence). The CDR3 here is CASSYFSEGSYNEQFF. CDR3 bases: TGTGCCAGCAGTTACTTTAGCGAAGGGTCCTACAATGAGCAGTTCTTC.

This sequence joins TRBV5-1 and TRBJ2-1, with 8 bases that match TRBD2. The germline V gene has CDR1 SGHRS and CDR2 YFSETQ. V dropped 2 bases and J dropped 0; count of bases not matched to a gene: 16. The CDR3 runs to 20 residues. The CDR3 nucleotides read TGCGCCAGCAGCTTAGCCGGAGCGGGGGCCGCCGGGAGCTCCTACAATGAGCAGTTCTTC. Encoded protein: CASSLAGAGAAGSSYNEQFF.

The V call is TRBV5-1, the J call TRBJ2-5; possible D gene TRBD1, 5 bases. The CDR3 has 10 amino acids. Trimming cost V 6 bases and J 5 bases, with 5 bases left between them. Germline loops: CDR1 SGHRS, CDR2 YFSETQ. The CDR3 reads CASKGETQYF. The DNA of the CDR3 is TGCGCCAGCAAGGGGGAGACCCAGTACTTC.

The chain uses TRBV28 and TRBJ1-6; D perhaps matches TRBD1 (5 bases). V lost 4 bases to trimming and J lost 0 bases, with 19 bases between them. The CDR3 is 19 amino acids. CDR1 and CDR2 from the germline V gene are MDHEN and SYDVKM. CDR3 sequence reads: CASSWGRQPSSSYNSPLHF. The CDR3 DNA is TGTGCCAGCAGTTGGGGGAGGCAGCCGTCGAGCTCCTATAATTCACCCCTCCACTTT.

This rearrangement joins TRBV29-1 to TRBJ2-1, with 8 positions matching TRBD2. The germline gives CDR1 SQVTM, CDR2 ANQGSEA. J was trimmed by 7 bases and V by 5 bases; bases with no gene match: 13. CDR3 length: 15 amino acids. The CDR3 DNA reads as TGCAGCGTTTCGAACGGGAGGGGGGGCAGGAATGAGCAGTTCTTC. Protein product: CSVSNGRGGRNEQFF.

This clone is classed as medium-sized. The chain is built from TRBV6-1 and TRBJ2-7, with D perhaps TRBD1 (5 bases). The CDR3 is 15 amino acids. Germline lookup yields CDR1 MNHNS and CDR2 SASEGT. The germline V and J ends were trimmed by 1 base and 0 bases, with 10 bases remaining between them. For the CDR3, the DNA is TGTGCCAGCAGTGAAGGGCAGGGTGGCTCCTACGAGCAGTACTTC. It is translated as CASSEGQGGSYEQYF.

The chain is built from TRBV2 and TRBJ2-3, with D unclear. This CDR3 has 15 amino acids. Germline lookup yields CDR1 SNHLY and CDR2 FYNNEI. The germline V and J ends were trimmed by 3 bases and 0 bases, with 10 bases remaining between them. The CDR3 DNA reads TGTGCCAGCAGTGAGAGATTACGGAGCACAGATACGCAGTATTTT. Translated: CASSERLRSTDTQYF.

The rearrangement joins TRBV15 to TRBJ1-2; D possibly corresponds to TRBD1 (5 bases). The CDR3 has 16 amino acids. Trimming left V 9 bases short and J 4 bases short, with 24 bases between. CDR1 is LNHNV and CDR2 is YYDKDF in the germline V gene (reference sequence). The CDR3 region is CATGGEGTSPGYGYTF. DNA for the CDR3: TGTGCCACAGGTGGGGAGGGGACCTCACCGGGCTATGGCTACACCTTC.

V usage is TRBV11-2 and J usage is TRBJ2-7; tentatively, D is TRBD2 (6 bases). Trimming stripped 5 bases from V and 6 bases from J, with 14 bases between. The CDR3 runs to 13 residues. Germline V gene lookup returns CDR1 SGHAT and CDR2 FQNNGV. CDR3: CASSPGDALEQYF. Here the CDR3 DNA reads TGTGCCAGCAGCCCGGGGGATGCCCTCGAGCAGTACTTC.

Regarding this clone: This sample includes further DNA sequences coding for the same CDR3. V usage is TRBV7-9 and J usage is TRBJ1-2; D gene ambiguous. This CDR3 has 11 residues. Germline values: CDR1 SEHNR, CDR2 FQNEAQ (reference sequence). The germline V and J ends were trimmed by 4 bases and 8 bases, with 8 bases remaining between them. CDR3 region: CASSSRNGYTF. In DNA form, the CDR3 reads TGTGCCAGCAGCTCCAGAAACGGCTACACCTTC.

The chain recombines TRBV2 with TRBJ1-5; D not resolved. CDR3 length equals 14 residues. Germline V lookup: CDR1 SNHLY, CDR2 FYNNEI. V lost 5 bases and J lost 0, with 8 bases in between. CDR3 bases: TGTGCCAGCAGTTATACACATAGCAATCAGCCCCAGCATTTT. Its protein is CASSYTHSNQPQHF.

The chain joins TRBV2 to TRBJ1-2; TRBD1 might be the D (6 bases). Germline V CDR1 and CDR2: SNHLY, FYNNEI. V lost 7 bases and J 4 bases, leaving 10 bases between the germline ends. This CDR3 comprises 12 residues. The CDR3 spells CASIPTGYGYTF. DNA of the CDR3: TGTGCCAGCATCCCGACAGGCTATGGCTACACCTTC.

This clone was seen more than once but under ten times. DNA for the CDR3: TGCAGCGGGGGGGGGACAGGACGGAAACAAGAGACCCAGTACTTC. Its protein is CSGGGTGRKQETQYF. This chain connects TRBV29-1 to TRBJ2-5, with TRBD1 as a possible D gene (8 bases). Germline CDR1 is SQVTM and CDR2 is ANQGSEA. The CDR3 has 15 residues. V dropped 7 bases and J dropped 2 bases, with 20 bases sitting between them.

The chain has TRBV5-1 and TRBJ2-3, with TRBD2 identical over 7 bases. This CDR3 spans 16 amino acids. Germline assignment: CDR1 SGHRS and CDR2 YFSETQ. V trimming: 2 bases; J trimming: 4 bases; junction bases outside the gene matches: 10. In DNA form, the CDR3 reads TGCGCCAGCAGCTTCTTTCGGACACGGGGGGCAGATACGCAGTATTTT. Translation: CASSFFRTRGADTQYF.

In this sample, this clone turned up a few times. The CDR3 loop is CASVAGGSYNEQFF. In nucleotides, the CDR3 is TGTGCCAGTGTAGCGGGAGGCTCCTACAATGAGCAGTTCTTC. The V call is TRBV19, the J call TRBJ2-1; 10 nucleotides agree with TRBD2. The CDR3 totals 14 residues. V trimming: 8 bases; J trimming: 0 bases; junction bases outside the gene matches: 1. CDR1 and CDR2 from the germline V gene are LNHDA and SQIVND (reference sequence).

The CDR3 nucleotides read TGCAGCGTTGAACCAAGGCAGGGGGGCTCGGGAGATACGCAGTATTTT. It encodes CSVEPRQGGSGDTQYF. The chain employs TRBV29-1 and TRBJ2-3; the D gene is possibly TRBD1 (7 bases). Trimming removed 2 bases at V and 5 bases at J, with 20 bases between. CDR1 SQVTM and CDR2 ANQGSEA come from the germline V gene. The CDR3 covers 16 residues.

This clone appeared a few times. The V gene is TRBV19, the J gene TRBJ2-7; TRBD1 might be the D (6 bases). The germline CDR1 and CDR2 sequences are LNHDA and SQIVND (reference sequence). The CDR3 is made up of 14 amino acids. V lost 1 base to trimming and J lost 6 bases, with 13 bases between them. The CDR3 reads CASSIATGPAEQYF. In DNA, the CDR3 is TGTGCCAGTAGTATAGCAACAGGGCCCGCCGAGCAGTACTTC.

This clone is a singleton in its sample. The rearrangement uses TRBV7-2 and TRBJ2-5; no firm D call. CDR1 and CDR2 from the germline V gene are SGHTA and FQGNSA. Trimming removed 3 bases from V and 2 bases from J, with 7 bases in between. CDR3 length: 13 residues. The CDR3 here is CASSFEQQETQYF. CDR3 bases: TGTGCCAGCAGCTTCGAACAGCAAGAGACCCAGTACTTC. The entire variable domain, with the rest obtained from reference TRBV7-2 and TRBJ2-5, is as follows: GAGVSQSPSNKVTEKGKDVELRCDPISGHTALYWYRQSLGQGLEFLIYFQGNSAPDKSGLPSDRFSAERTGGSVSTLTIQRTQQEDSAVYLCASSFEQQETQYFGPGTRLLVL.

J is TRBJ2-1 and V is TRBV9; the D gene is possibly TRBD2 (5 bases). CDR3 length equals 15 residues. Germline values: CDR1 SGDLS, CDR2 YYNGEE. V was cut by 1 base and J by 7 bases, with 15 bases left in between. In DNA, the CDR3 is TGTGCCAGCAGCGTACTCTCCGGGGAGTGGAATGAGCAGTTCTTC. Its translation is CASSVLSGEWNEQFF.

The table lists this clone with a count of one. The rearrangement joins TRBV4-2 to TRBJ1-5; weak D call: TRBD1 (6 bases). V lost 0 bases, J lost 7 bases, and 16 bases lay in between. The CDR3 runs 16 residues. Germline CDR1 reads LGHNA; CDR2 reads YNFKEQ. The CDR3 sequence is CASSQDRGALGQPQHF. DNA of the CDR3: TGTGCCAGCAGCCAAGATCGGGGGGCCCTAGGCCAGCCCCAGCATTTT.

The V call is TRBV18, the J call TRBJ1-5; D is possibly TRBD1 (6 bases). The CDR3 loop spans 14 amino acids. Germline V gene lookup returns CDR1 KGHSH and CDR2 LQKENI. Trimming took 5 bases from V and 5 from J, leaving 13 bases between them. The CDR3 sequence is CASSETGNYQPQHF. The CDR3 DNA sequence: TGTGCCAGCTCAGAAACAGGGAACTATCAGCCCCAGCATTTT.

This clone has only one observation. The chain carries TRBV6-4 and TRBJ2-4, with D perhaps matching TRBD1 (6 bases). The CDR3 length is 16 residues. CDR1 and CDR2 (germline): MRHNA, SNTAGT. Trimming cost V 3 bases and J 1 base, with 13 bases left between them. The CDR3 DNA reads as TGTGCCAGCAGTGAAGGCAGGGGCCTCGCCAAAAACATTCAGTACTTC. It yields the protein CASSEGRGLAKNIQYF.